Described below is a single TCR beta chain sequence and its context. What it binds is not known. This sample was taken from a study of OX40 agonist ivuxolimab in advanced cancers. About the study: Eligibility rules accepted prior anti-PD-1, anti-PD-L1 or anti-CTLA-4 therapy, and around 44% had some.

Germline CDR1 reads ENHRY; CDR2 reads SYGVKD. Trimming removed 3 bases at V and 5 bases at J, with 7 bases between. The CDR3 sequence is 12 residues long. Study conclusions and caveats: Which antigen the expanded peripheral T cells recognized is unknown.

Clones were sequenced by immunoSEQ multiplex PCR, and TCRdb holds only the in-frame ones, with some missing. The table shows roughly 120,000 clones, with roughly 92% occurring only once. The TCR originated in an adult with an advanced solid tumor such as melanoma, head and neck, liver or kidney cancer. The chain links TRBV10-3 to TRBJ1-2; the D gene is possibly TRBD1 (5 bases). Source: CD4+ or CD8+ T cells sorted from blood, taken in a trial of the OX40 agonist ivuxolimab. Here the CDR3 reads CAISDGGYGYTF. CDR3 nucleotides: TGTGCCATCAGTGATGGGGGTTATGGCTACACCTTC.